This T cell receptor (beta chain) stems from a study of regulatory T cells in long-lasting Graves disease. General study findings and limits: Persistent Graves' patients possessed reduced TCR diversity relative to recently diagnosed ones. Relative to new patients (966), persistent patients exhibited greater sharing of public clonotypes (approximately 2,500). Favored usage of TRBV28, TRBJ1-2 and TRBJ2-5 was recorded in persistent disease.

Per germline, CDR1 LGHDT and CDR2 YNNKEL (reference sequence). V dropped 4 bases and J dropped 3; count of bases not matched to a gene: 5. The CDR3 covers 15 residues. Construction of the TCR beta libraries employed iRepertoire HTBI primers in conjunction with Arm-PCR of CDR3 regions. TCRdb reanalysed the multiplex PCR reads using MiXCR and keeps one entry per CDR3 protein. There are around 330,000 distinct CDR3 sequences in the sample; 18% occur only once, and around 37% lies in the top ten. The time point is: newly diagnosed GD, antithyroid drugs for less than 3 months. Preparation of the TCR library used RNA extracted from PBMCs. Ten or more counts support this clonotype. Its antigen is undetermined.

Sequences were derived from peripheral blood mononuclear cells (PBMCs), sampled at new diagnosis, from a patient treated with antithyroid drugs. The chain couples TRBV3-1 to TRBJ2-3, with 9 bases identical to TRBD2. This TCR derives from a female donor with Graves disease. CDR3 amino acids: CASSRTGLATDTQYF. The CDR3 region has the DNA TGTGCCAGCAGCCGCACGGGACTAGCAACAGATACGCAGTATTTT.